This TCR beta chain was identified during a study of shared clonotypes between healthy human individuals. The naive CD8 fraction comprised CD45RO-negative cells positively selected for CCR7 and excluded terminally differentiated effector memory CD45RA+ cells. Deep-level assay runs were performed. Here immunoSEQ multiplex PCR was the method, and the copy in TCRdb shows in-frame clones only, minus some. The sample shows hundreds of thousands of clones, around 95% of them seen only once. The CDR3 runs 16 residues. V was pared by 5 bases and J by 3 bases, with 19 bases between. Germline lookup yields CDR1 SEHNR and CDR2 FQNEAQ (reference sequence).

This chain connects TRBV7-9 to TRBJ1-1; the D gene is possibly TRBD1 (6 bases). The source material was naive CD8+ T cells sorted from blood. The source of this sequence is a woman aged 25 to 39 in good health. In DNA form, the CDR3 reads TGTGCCAGCAGCCCTAGGTCTGGGGGCTCTCACACTGAAGCTTTCTTT. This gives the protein CASSPRSGGSHTEAFF.